This TCR beta chain was obtained from a study of chemoradiotherapy in HPV16-positive cancers. Whole-study findings and limits: For HPV16-positive patients, expanding HPV-responsive T cells associated with longer recurrence-free survival. Candidate HPV-specific clones and E7-related TCR motifs grew in tumor during treatment.

Per the germline V gene, CDR1 is SEHNR and CDR2 is FQNEAQ (reference sequence). V was shortened by 8 bases and J by 7 bases, with 5 bases between the two germline ends. The CDR3 covers 10 residues. Concerning this clone itself: Antigen unknown.

Repertoires were generated with immunoSEQ multiplex PCR, while TCRdb's copy carries only in-frame clones and drops some. The sample includes 2,100 or so clones, more than 60% seen only once; the top ten take 15% to 20%. This clonotype originated in a human donor with HPV-associated anogenital cancer. The material was tumor tissue, obtained from a patient who underwent chemoradiotherapy. The chain links TRBV7-9 to TRBJ2-2; weak D call: TRBD2 (5 bases). DNA for the CDR3: TGTGCCAGCCGGGGCGGGGAGCTGTTTTTT. Protein sequence: CASRGGELFF.